One and the same sample provided the 16 T cell receptor beta chains below, sequenced in a study of blood T cell repertoires in COVID-19. The assay was immunoSEQ multiplex PCR, and TCRdb's table has in-frame clones only and misses some. The data show 260,000 or so clones, more than 70% seen once. Sequencing was done on a sample of PBMCs or T cells enriched from blood (not recorded which). The source is a woman in her thirties or forties with acute COVID-19.

V usage is TRBV20-1 and J usage is TRBJ2-7; D perhaps matches TRBD1 (6 bases). Germline CDR1 is DFQATT and CDR2 is SNEGSKA (reference sequence). V lost 3 bases and J 2 bases, leaving 14 bases between the germline ends. CDR3 size: 14 residues. The CDR3 sequence is CSASVGALAYEQYF. The CDR3 DNA reads TGCAGTGCTAGTGTGGGGGCTTTGGCCTACGAGCAGTACTTC.

This chain joins TRBV5-1 and TRBJ2-5; 9 nucleotides match TRBD1. Per germline, CDR1 SGHRS and CDR2 YFSETQ. V lost 0 bases and J lost 5; bases outside the gene matches: 11. The CDR3 has 17 amino acids. CDR3 in DNA: TGCGCCAGCAGCTTGGCTATAGGAAACAGGGGGCTGGAGACCCAGTACTTC. Translated, it gives CASSLAIGNRGLETQYF.

The chain couples TRBV30 to TRBJ1-1, with D tentatively TRBD1 (5 bases). Germline values: CDR1 GTSNPN, CDR2 SVGIG (reference sequence). This CDR3 comprises 16 residues. V was trimmed by 2 bases and J by 1 base, leaving 17 bases between them. CDR3 nucleotide sequence: TGTGCCTGGAGTCGGGGGTTCAACAAGGGGAACACTGAAGCTTTCTTT. This gives the protein CAWSRGFNKGNTEAFF.

This clone was observed a few times. CDR3 DNA: TGCGCCAGCAGCTGGATGACAGGGGGGAACACTGAAGCTTTCTTT. It encodes CASSWMTGGNTEAFF. This chain links TRBV5-1 with TRBJ1-1; 9 positions match TRBD1. The V and J ends lost 3 bases and 1 base, in that order; junction bases with no gene match: 4. This CDR3 is 15 amino acids long. The germline V gene has CDR1 SGHRS and CDR2 YFSETQ.

The rearrangement links TRBV24-1 to TRBJ2-5; D possibly corresponds to TRBD2 (6 bases). V was trimmed by 3 bases and J by 7 bases, leaving 20 bases between them. This CDR3 region has 16 residues. Looked up from germline, CDR1 is KGHDR and CDR2 is SFDVKD. This chain's CDR3 is CATSDASGTLYGTQYF. The CDR3 DNA reads as TGTGCCACCAGTGATGCTTCCGGGACTCTCTACGGGACCCAGTACTTC.

The chain couples TRBV7-9 to TRBJ1-2; TRBD1 matches 12 bases. Losses at the gene ends were 8 bases for V and 4 bases for J; bases not matched to a gene: 2. In germline, CDR1 is SEHNR, CDR2 FQNEAQ (reference sequence). The CDR3 runs 13 residues. CDR3 nucleotides: TGTGCCAGCTTGGGACAGGGGGCCTATGGCTACACCTTC. This sequence encodes CASLGQGAYGYTF.

There are a few counts of this clone. At one of its ends the junction is not consistent with the germline gene, which may arise from a read error. V and J are TRBV28 and TRBJ1-1, with D possibly matching TRBD1 (6 bases). Germline CDR1 is MDHEN and CDR2 is SYDVKM. This CDR3 is built from 14 residues. CDR3 sequence (DNA): TGTGCCAGCAATTTACCGAGTCAGGGGACTGAAGCTTTCTTT. The encoded protein is CASNLPSQGTEAFF. Combining the CDR3 with reference TRBV28 and TRBJ1-1 gives the whole variable domain DVKVTQSSRYLVKRTGEKVFLECVQDMDHENMFWYRQDPGLGLRLIYFSYDVKMKEKGDIPEGYSVSREKKERFSLILESASTNQTSMYLCASNLPSQGTEAFFGQGTRLTVV.

This clone showed up just a few times. CDR3 nucleotide sequence: TGCAGCGGTGCCCGGGGGTCGGACGGCTACACCTTC. The encoded protein is CSGARGSDGYTF. The chain couples TRBV29-1 to TRBJ1-2; D is possibly TRBD1 (5 bases). Germline V gene sequence: CDR1 SQVTM, CDR2 ANQGSEA. Trimming stripped 7 bases from V and 8 bases from J, with 17 bases between. The CDR3 extends over 12 amino acids. Based on the CDR3 plus reference TRBV29-1 and TRBJ1-2, the full variable domain is SAVISQKPSRDICQRGTSLTIQCQVDSQVTMMFWYRQQPGQSLTLIATANQGSEATYESGFVIDKFPISRPNLTFSTLTVSNMSPEDSSIYLCSGARGSDGYTFGSGTRLTVV.

This clone showed up just once. CDR3: CASSLQGPGPSGNTIYF. The CDR3 DNA reads TGCGCCAGCAGCTTACAGGGCCCCGGACCCTCTGGAAACACCATATATTTT. The chain employs TRBV5-1 and TRBJ1-3; possibly TRBD1 for D (6 bases). The germline CDR1 and CDR2 sequences are SGHRS and YFSETQ. V shed 2 bases and J shed 0 bases, with 15 bases lying between them. The CDR3 totals 17 residues.

This clone came up once. J is TRBJ2-1 and V is TRBV29-1; D perhaps matches TRBD2 (6 bases). Germline V gene data show CDR1 as SQVTM and CDR2 as ANQGSEA. The CDR3 is 11 residues long. CDR3 sequence reads: CSIFGGNEQFF. CDR3 nucleotides: TGCAGTATCTTCGGGGGCAATGAGCAGTTCTTC.

CDR3 nucleotides: TGTGCCAGCAGCTTGAACAGATACTACGAGCAGTACGTC. It specifies CASSLNRYYEQYV. The chain joins TRBV11-2 to TRBJ2-7, with unresolved D. The CDR3 length is 13 residues. Germline V gives CDR1 SGHAT, CDR2 FQNNGV. V lost 3 bases, J lost 3 bases, and 9 bases lay in between.

The rearrangement links TRBV5-5 to TRBJ2-7; a weak D match, TRBD1 (5 bases). Germline V gene sequence: CDR1 SGHKS, CDR2 YYEKEE (reference sequence). The CDR3 covers 16 residues. Trimming removed 4 bases from V and 2 bases from J, with 19 bases in between. Here the CDR3 reads CASSEQEKAGPYEQYF. As DNA, the CDR3 is TGTGCCAGCAGCGAGCAGGAGAAGGCAGGGCCCTACGAGCAGTACTTC. Together with reference TRBV5-5 and TRBJ2-7, the CDR3 gives the full variable domain: DAGVTQSPTHLIKTRGQQVTLRCSPISGHKSVSWYQQVLGQGPQFIFQYYEKEERGRGNFPDRFSARQFPNYSSELNVNALLLGDSALYLCASSEQEKAGPYEQYFGPGTRLTVT.

The gene calls are TRBV4-1 and TRBJ2-1, with a possible D match to TRBD1 (6 bases). V lost 8 bases and J 2 bases, leaving 16 bases between the germline ends. The CDR3 covers 15 residues. CDR1 and CDR2 (germline): MGHRA, YSYEKL. The DNA of the CDR3 is TGCGCCAGCTCAACGACCCGACAGGCCTACAATGAGCAGTTCTTC. This encodes CASSTTRQAYNEQFF.

The rearrangement uses TRBV7-9 and TRBJ2-6, with TRBD1 as a possible D gene (5 bases). The CDR3 length is 15 residues. From germline, CDR1 is SEHNR and CDR2 FQNEAQ (reference sequence). Trimming removed 5 bases at V and 4 bases at J, with 12 bases between. The chain's CDR3 is CASSAQGTGANVLTF. Written as DNA, the CDR3 is TGTGCCAGCAGCGCCCAGGGAACCGGGGCCAACGTCCTGACTTTC.

This clone was recorded a few times. The CDR3: CASSGEGARYEQYF. CDR3 DNA: TGTGCCAGCAGCGGAGAGGGGGCCCGCTACGAGCAGTACTTC. The gene calls are TRBV7-8 and TRBJ2-7; 7 bases fit TRBD1. Trimming took 5 bases from V and 3 from J; bases not matched to a gene: 7. The CDR3 is 14 amino acids. Germline values: CDR1 SGHVS, CDR2 FQNEAQ.

The rearrangement uses TRBV10-1 and TRBJ2-7; D possibly corresponds to TRBD1 (5 bases). The CDR3 length is 13 residues. Germline V gene lookup returns CDR1 WNHNN and CDR2 SYGVQD (reference sequence). V dropped 3 bases and J dropped 5 bases, with 11 bases sitting between them. CDR3 sequence (DNA): TGCGCCAGCAGTGACCCCCCAGGGAACGAGCAGTACTTC. Its protein product is CASSDPPGNEQYF.